These 10 T cell receptor beta chains were all obtained from the same sample, sequenced in a study of T cells in Graves' hyperthyroidism and ophthalmopathy. Using RNA transcripts as the source, TCR beta CDR3 regions were amplified. Carried out on the TCR CDR3, a first-round RT-PCR used the HTBI primer set. Each CDR3 protein is one row after TCRdb ran MiXCR on the multiplex PCR reads. The table has roughly 350,000 distinct CDR3 sequences, about 15% seen once. Sequencing was performed on blood. These receptors originate from a woman aged 25 to 45 with Graves' hyperthyroidism.

This clonotype was seen repeatedly, ten times or more. The chain carries TRBV20-1 and TRBJ2-3; 8 bases align to TRBD2. V shed 6 bases, J shed 0 bases, and the junction held 8 bases outside the gene matches. Germline V gene sequence: CDR1 DFQATT, CDR2 SNEGSKA (reference sequence). This CDR3 contains 15 residues. The CDR3: CSAIGGGRSTDTQYF. The CDR3 DNA reads as TGCAGTGCCATTGGTGGCGGGAGGAGCACAGATACGCAGTATTTT.

The sample holds many counts of this clonotype. The chain combines TRBV2 with TRBJ2-7, with 14 nucleotides matching TRBD2. The CDR3 consists of 14 residues. Germline loops: CDR1 SNHLY, CDR2 FYNNEI. In nucleotides, the CDR3 is TGTGCTCCGGGACTAGCGGGAGCGTTCGAAGAGCAGTACTTC. Translation: CAPGLAGAFEEQYF.

In this sample, this clonotype turned up many times. V usage is TRBV12-3 or TRBV12-4 and J usage is TRBJ2-1; 7 bases map to TRBD2. This CDR3 has 15 residues. V was pared by 10 bases and J by 8 bases, with 17 bases of the junction left unmatched. This CDR3 is CATRLVGGPRDEQFF. The CDR3 DNA follows: TGTGCCACTCGGCTGGTGGGAGGGCCCCGCGATGAGCAGTTCTTC.

Ten or more counts support this clonotype. The V gene is TRBV19, the J gene TRBJ1-1; 9 bases align to TRBD1. The CDR3 is made up of 15 amino acids. Germline V gene lookup returns CDR1 LNHDA and CDR2 SQIVND (reference sequence). V shed 5 bases and J 5 bases; nucleotides not matched to a gene: 9. The CDR3 here is CASSVHRGRGTEAFF. CDR3 DNA sequence: TGTGCCAGTAGTGTTCACAGGGGGCGCGGGACTGAAGCTTTCTTT.

A remark on this clonotype: This may come from a read error, since a much larger clone is one base off. This chain joins TRBV7-2 and TRBJ2-7, with 12 nucleotides matching TRBD2. CDR1 and CDR2 from the germline V gene are SGHTA and FQGNSA. CDR3 length equals 16 residues. The CDR3 sequence: CASSHQTSGSSYERYF. In nucleotides, the CDR3 is TGTGCCAGCAGCCACCAGACTAGCGGGAGCTCCTACGAGCGGTACTTC.

This clonotype has a count of ten or more. The gene calls are TRBV27 and TRBJ2-1; perhaps TRBD1 as D (6 bases). The CDR3 is made up of 16 amino acids. Trimming removed 3 bases at V and 8 bases at J, with 20 bases between. CDR1 is MNHEY, CDR2 SMNVEV, per germline (reference sequence). CDR3 residues: CASSFSPDSPGHEQFF. The CDR3 nucleotides are TGTGCCAGCAGTTTTTCACCGGACAGTCCCGGGCATGAGCAGTTCTTC.

This clonotype was seen repeatedly, ten times or more. V gene TRBV11-3 combines with J gene TRBJ2-2; no definite D call. CDR3 length equals 13 residues. Trimming shortened V by 1 base and J by 8 bases, and 8 bases separated the two germline ends. Germline V lookup: CDR1 SGHNT, CDR2 YENEEA. The CDR3 DNA reads TGTGCCAGCAGCTTAGGTGCTGCGGGGGAGCTGTTTTTT. This gives the protein CASSLGAAGELFF.

The chain links TRBV2 to TRBJ2-1; TRBD2 matches 11 bases. The CDR3 runs to 15 residues. In germline, CDR1 is SNHLY, CDR2 FYNNEI. J lost 6 bases, V lost 5 bases, and 6 bases had no gene match. The CDR3 region has the DNA TGTGCCAGCAGTCAATCTAGCGGGAGGATCAATGAGCAGTTCTTC. This gives the protein CASSQSSGRINEQFF.

This clonotype was observed a single time. The chain has TRBV19 and TRBJ2-7; no definite D call. Looked up from germline, CDR1 is LNHDA and CDR2 is SQIVND (reference sequence). This CDR3 has 14 residues. Between the trimmed V and J ends, which lost 6 bases and 3 bases, there was a span of 15 bases. CDR3 sequence reads: CASRPTEYFYEQYF. CDR3 bases: TGTGCCAGTAGACCTACAGAGTACTTCTACGAGCAGTACTTC. Filled out from reference TRBV19 and TRBJ2-7, the complete variable domain reads DGGITQSPKYLFRKEGQNVTLSCEQNLNHDAMYWYRQDPGQGLRLIYYSQIVNDFQKGDIAEGYSVSREKKESFPLTVTSAQKNPTAFYLCASRPTEYFYEQYFGPGTRLTVT.

Ten or more counts support this clonotype. This chain uses TRBV11-2 with TRBJ1-6; 10 bases fit TRBD1. The germline V gene encodes CDR1 SGHAT and CDR2 FQNNGV. With 5 bases clipped from V and 7 bases from J, the junction kept 8 bases outside the gene matches. CDR3 size: 16 residues. The CDR3 here is CASSGPPGQGNSPLHF. Here the CDR3 DNA reads TGTGCCAGCAGCGGCCCCCCGGGACAGGGGAATTCACCCCTCCACTTT.